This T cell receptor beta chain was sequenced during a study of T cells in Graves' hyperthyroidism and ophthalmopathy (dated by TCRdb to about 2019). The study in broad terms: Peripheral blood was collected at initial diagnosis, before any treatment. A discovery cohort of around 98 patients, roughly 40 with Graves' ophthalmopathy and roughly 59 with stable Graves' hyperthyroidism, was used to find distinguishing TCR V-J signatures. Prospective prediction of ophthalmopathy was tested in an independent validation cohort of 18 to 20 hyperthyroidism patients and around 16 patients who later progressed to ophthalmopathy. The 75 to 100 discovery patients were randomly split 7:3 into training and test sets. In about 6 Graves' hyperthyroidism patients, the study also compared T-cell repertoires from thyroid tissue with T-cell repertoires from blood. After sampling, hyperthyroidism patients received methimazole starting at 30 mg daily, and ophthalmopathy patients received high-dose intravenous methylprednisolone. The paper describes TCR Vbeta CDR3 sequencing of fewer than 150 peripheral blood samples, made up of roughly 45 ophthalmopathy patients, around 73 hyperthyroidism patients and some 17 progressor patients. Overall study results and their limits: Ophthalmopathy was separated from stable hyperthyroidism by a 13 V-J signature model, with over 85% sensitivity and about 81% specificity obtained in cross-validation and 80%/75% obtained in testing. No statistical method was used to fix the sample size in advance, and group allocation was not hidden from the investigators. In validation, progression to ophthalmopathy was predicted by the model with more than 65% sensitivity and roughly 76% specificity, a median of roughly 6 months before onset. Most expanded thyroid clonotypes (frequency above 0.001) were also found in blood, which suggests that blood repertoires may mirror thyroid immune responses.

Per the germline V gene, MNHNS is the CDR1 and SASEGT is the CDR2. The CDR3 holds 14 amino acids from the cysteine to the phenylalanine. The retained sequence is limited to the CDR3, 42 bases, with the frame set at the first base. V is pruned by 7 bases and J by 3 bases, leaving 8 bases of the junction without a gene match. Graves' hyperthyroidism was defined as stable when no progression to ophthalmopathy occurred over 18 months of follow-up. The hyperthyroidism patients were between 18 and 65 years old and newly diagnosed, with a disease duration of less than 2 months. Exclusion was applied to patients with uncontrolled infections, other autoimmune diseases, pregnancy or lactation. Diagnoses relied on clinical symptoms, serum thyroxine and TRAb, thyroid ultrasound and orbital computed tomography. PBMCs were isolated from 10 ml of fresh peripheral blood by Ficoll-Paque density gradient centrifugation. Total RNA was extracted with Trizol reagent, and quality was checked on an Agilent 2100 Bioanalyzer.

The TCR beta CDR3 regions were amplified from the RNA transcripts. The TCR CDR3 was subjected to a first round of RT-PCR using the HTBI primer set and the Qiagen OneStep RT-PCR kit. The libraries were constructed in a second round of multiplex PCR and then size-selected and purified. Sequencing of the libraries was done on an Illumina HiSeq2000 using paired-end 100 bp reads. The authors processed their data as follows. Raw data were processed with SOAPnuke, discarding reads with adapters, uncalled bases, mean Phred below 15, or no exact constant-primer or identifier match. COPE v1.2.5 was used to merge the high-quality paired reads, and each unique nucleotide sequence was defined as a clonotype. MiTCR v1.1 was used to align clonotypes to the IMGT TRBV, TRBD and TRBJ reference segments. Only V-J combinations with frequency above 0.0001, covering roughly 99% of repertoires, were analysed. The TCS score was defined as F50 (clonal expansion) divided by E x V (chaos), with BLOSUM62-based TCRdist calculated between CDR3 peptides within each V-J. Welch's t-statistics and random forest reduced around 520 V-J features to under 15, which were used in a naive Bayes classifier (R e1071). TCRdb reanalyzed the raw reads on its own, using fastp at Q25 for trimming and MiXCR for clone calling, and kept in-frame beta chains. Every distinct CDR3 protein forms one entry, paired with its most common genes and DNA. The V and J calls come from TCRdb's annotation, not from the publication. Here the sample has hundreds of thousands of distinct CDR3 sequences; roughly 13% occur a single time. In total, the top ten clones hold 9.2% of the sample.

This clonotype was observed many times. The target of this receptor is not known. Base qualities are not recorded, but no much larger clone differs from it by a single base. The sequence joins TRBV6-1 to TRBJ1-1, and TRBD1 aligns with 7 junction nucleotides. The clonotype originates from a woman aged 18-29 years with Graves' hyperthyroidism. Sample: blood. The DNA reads TGTGCCAGCAACGACAGGGTCGTCGACACTGAAGCTTTCTTT. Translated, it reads CASNDRVVDTEAFF.